Each of the 20 T cell receptor beta chains below was sequenced from the same sample in a study of T cells in narcolepsy (dated by TCRdb to the late 2010s). Preparation of the library involved the immunoSEQ multiplex PCR assay. TCRdb limited this immuneACCESS table to in-frame rearrangements with V and J called. A share of clones is missing; checked studies link under half to unresolved V genes, and the rest is unexplained. This sample holds about 22,000 clones; about 80% were observed only once. The top ten clonotypes cover over 3.5% of the sample. Sequencing used memory (CD45RA-) CD4+ T cells from blood. The meaning of the sample's cell subset or site label: memory T cells sorted ex vivo from peripheral blood. These receptors originate from a human donor in good health.

V usage is TRBV5-6 and J usage is TRBJ2-3, with D possibly TRBD1 on 5 matching bases. Looked up from germline, CDR1 is SGHDT and CDR2 is YYEEEE. V dropped 5 bases and J dropped 2 bases, with 9 bases sitting between them. The CDR3 extends over 13 amino acids. In DNA form, the CDR3 reads TGTGCCAGCAGTTCCAGGGACACAGATACGCAGTATTTT. Translated, it gives CASSSRDTDTQYF. The variable domain in full, completed from reference TRBV5-6 and TRBJ2-3, reads DAGVTQSPTHLIKTRGQQVTLRCSPKSGHDTVSWYQQALGQGPQFIFQYYEEEERQRGNFPDRFSGHQFPNYSSELNVNALLLGDSALYLCASSSRDTDTQYFGPGTRLTVL.

The chain carries TRBV4-3 and TRBJ2-1; TRBD1 aligns across 11 bases. Germline values: CDR1 LGHNA, CDR2 YSLEER. The CDR3 is 15 residues long. Trimming removed 0 bases from V and 7 bases from J; junction bases left unmatched: 2. The CDR3 here is CASSQDGTGGNEQFF. The CDR3 coding sequence is TGCGCCAGCAGCCAAGATGGGACAGGGGGAAATGAGCAGTTCTTC.

The rearrangement joins TRBV4-1 to TRBJ2-5, with D perhaps given as TRBD1 or TRBD2 (5 bases each). Germline V gene lookup returns CDR1 MGHRA and CDR2 YSYEKL. There are 14 residues in the CDR3. The V and J ends lost 0 bases and 7 bases respectively, with 12 bases between them. The CDR3, as DNA: TGCGCCAGCAGCCAAGACCGGGGCCTACCGACCCAGTACTTC. Amino acids: CASSQDRGLPTQYF.

This clone came up once. The chain has TRBV7-2 and TRBJ2-2; TRBD2 matches 12 bases. V shed 5 bases, J shed 7 bases, and the junction held 8 bases outside the gene matches. The CDR3 length is 16 residues. The germline CDR1 and CDR2 sequences are SGHTA and FQGNSA. CDR3 nucleotide sequence: TGTGCCAGCAGCCCTAGCGGGGGGGCCGTCGGCGGGGAGCTGTTTTTT. It encodes CASSPSGGAVGGELFF.

The rearrangement links TRBV9 to TRBJ1-1; weak D call: TRBD1 (5 bases). Deletions cut 0 bases from V and 4 bases from J, with 10 bases between. Germline CDR1 reads SGDLS; CDR2 reads YYNGEE. This CDR3 is 14 amino acids long. The CDR3 is CASSVGQGVTEAFF. Here the CDR3 DNA reads TGTGCCAGCAGCGTAGGGCAGGGCGTCACTGAAGCTTTCTTT. The full variable domain, with the rest looked up from reference TRBV9 and TRBJ1-1, is DSGVTQTPKHLITATGQRVTLRCSPRSGDLSVYWYQQSLDQGLQFLIQYYNGEERAKGNILERFSAQQFPDLHSELNLSSLELGDSALYFCASSVGQGVTEAFFGQGTRLTVV.

The chain employs TRBV5-1 and TRBJ2-5, with D possibly TRBD1 on 6 matching bases. V was shortened by 4 bases and J by 2 bases, with 12 bases between the two germline ends. The CDR3 spans 14 residues. The V gene's germline CDR1 is SGHRS and CDR2 YFSETQ. This chain's CDR3 is CASSRPGQQETQYF. The CDR3 DNA reads TGCGCCAGCAGCCGACCAGGACAGCAAGAGACCCAGTACTTC.

The gene calls are TRBV2 and TRBJ2-1; the D gene is possibly TRBD1 (6 bases). The V end was cut by 3 bases, the J end by 6 bases, with 18 bases between. The CDR3 contains 16 residues. Germline V gene data show CDR1 as SNHLY and CDR2 as FYNNEI. For the CDR3, the DNA is TGTGCCAGCAGTGACTACAGGGTTGGGCCACTCAATGAGCAGTTCTTC. It is translated as CASSDYRVGPLNEQFF.

The chain couples TRBV5-1 to TRBJ2-6; tentatively, D is TRBD1 or TRBD2 (5 bases each). The CDR3 is 15 residues long. The germline CDR1 and CDR2 sequences are SGHRS and YFSETQ. V was cut by 0 bases and J by 4 bases, with 8 bases left in between. The CDR3 spells CASSLGGAGANVLTF. The CDR3 coding sequence is TGCGCCAGCAGCTTGGGAGGGGCAGGGGCCAACGTCCTGACTTTC.

This chain links TRBV6-6 with TRBJ1-2; 11 bases are shared with TRBD1. V shed 5 bases and J 7 bases; nucleotides not matched to a gene: 6. The CDR3 extends over 14 amino acids. Germline V lookup: CDR1 MNHNY, CDR2 SVGAGI (reference sequence). CDR3 nucleotide sequence: TGTGCCAGCAGTCAAGGACAGGGGGCGGGTGGCTACACCTTC. Translated: CASSQGQGAGGYTF.

This clone came up once. The CDR3: CASSTPGGFWGYTF. The CDR3 coding sequence is TGTGCCAGCAGTACCCCAGGGGGGTTCTGGGGCTACACCTTC. The chain has TRBV6-5 and TRBJ1-2; TRBD1 matches 7 bases. Trimming removed 5 bases from V and 8 bases from J; junction bases left unmatched: 11. CDR1 MNHEY and CDR2 SVGAGI come from the germline V gene. The CDR3 runs 14 residues.

The chain carries TRBV11-3 and TRBJ1-1; weak D call: TRBD1 (5 bases). V was trimmed by 7 bases and J by 6 bases, leaving 12 bases between them. The V gene's germline CDR1 is SGHNT and CDR2 YENEEA. The CDR3 is 12 amino acids. CDR3 sequence (DNA): TGTGCCAGCACCTCCGGGGGACCTGAAGCTTTCTTT. The encoded protein is CASTSGGPEAFF.

V gene TRBV2 combines with J gene TRBJ2-7; no clear D. CDR1 SNHLY and CDR2 FYNNEI come from the germline V gene. Trimming cost V 5 bases and J 0 bases, with 8 bases left between them. The CDR3 runs 13 residues. The CDR3 region is CASSNGLSYEQYF. CDR3 coding DNA: TGTGCCAGCAGTAACGGTCTCTCCTACGAGCAGTACTTC.

The V gene is TRBV14, the J gene TRBJ2-2, with TRBD1 matching over 9 bases. Germline V gives CDR1 SGHDN, CDR2 FVKESK. V lost 4 bases, J lost 1 base, and 10 bases stayed unmatched. The CDR3 runs 18 residues. The CDR3 DNA reads as TGTGCCAGCAGCCCCGGTTGGGGGACAGGGCAGAACACCGGGGAGCTGTTTTTT. It translates to CASSPGWGTGQNTGELFF. The variable domain in full, with the rest retrieved from reference TRBV14 and TRBJ2-2, is EAGVTQFPSHSVIEKGQTVTLRCDPISGHDNLYWYRRVMGKEIKFLLHFVKESKQDESGMPNNRFLAERTGGTYSTLKVQPAELEDSGVYFCASSPGWGTGQNTGELFFGEGSRLTVL.

This chain links TRBV9 with TRBJ2-2; D uncertain. The CDR3 runs 15 residues. Trimming took off 0 bases at V and 1 base at J, with 7 bases between the two ends. Germline V lookup: CDR1 SGDLS, CDR2 YYNGEE. CDR3 bases: TGTGCCAGCAGCGTAGAACCGAAGAACACCGGGGAGCTGTTTTTT. Protein: CASSVEPKNTGELFF.

CDR3 sequence reads: CASSIQETQYF. In nucleotides, the CDR3 is TGTGCCAGCAGCATCCAAGAGACCCAGTACTTC. The V gene is TRBV7-8, the J gene TRBJ2-5; D is unclear. The V gene lost 5 bases and the J gene lost 1 base, with 2 bases spanning the gap. This CDR3 is built from 11 residues. Germline CDR1 SGHVS, CDR2 FQNEAQ. The whole variable domain, filled in from reference TRBV7-8 and TRBJ2-5, reads GAGVSQSPRYKVAKRGQDVALRCDPISGHVSLFWYQQALGQGPEFLTYFQNEAQLDKSGLPSDRFFAERPEGSVSTLKIQRTQQEDSAVYLCASSIQETQYFGPGTRLLVL.

This chain joins TRBV19 and TRBJ2-7; D is unresolved. V lost 3 bases and J 1 base, leaving 10 bases between the germline ends. CDR1 is LNHDA, CDR2 SQIVND, per germline (reference sequence). There are 14 residues in the CDR3. In DNA form, the CDR3 reads TGTGCCAGTAGTATGAACATAAATTCCTACGAGCAGTACTTC. Its protein is CASSMNINSYEQYF.

This chain joins TRBV7-2 and TRBJ2-7; D uncertain. Trimming left V 1 base short and J 2 bases short, with 3 bases between. CDR3 length: 12 residues. Germline values: CDR1 SGHTA, CDR2 FQGNSA. CDR3 residues: CASSLGAYEQYF. CDR3 coding DNA: TGTGCCAGCAGCTTAGGCGCCTACGAGCAGTACTTC.

The J gene is TRBJ1-5, the V gene TRBV5-1; TRBD1 might be the D (6 bases). The V end lost 2 bases, the J end lost 8 bases, and 11 bases lay between the germline ends. Germline V gene sequence: CDR1 SGHRS, CDR2 YFSETQ. The CDR3 totals 13 residues. This CDR3 reads CASSLTGKEPQHF. The DNA of the CDR3 is TGCGCCAGCAGCTTAACAGGGAAGGAGCCCCAGCATTTT.

The chain carries TRBV7-4 and TRBJ1-1; no clear D. V lost 8 bases and J lost 2, with 21 bases in between. This CDR3 contains 16 residues. Germline V gene sequence: CDR1 SGHVT, CDR2 SQSDAQ. In nucleotides, the CDR3 is TGTGCCAGCGCTCCGCAGGCTAGTTGGGCTAACACTGAAGCTTTCTTT. It translates to CASAPQASWANTEAFF. The whole variable domain, remainder taken from reference TRBV7-4 and TRBJ1-1, is GAGVSQSPRYKVAKRGRDVALRCDSISGHVTLYWYRQTLGQGSEVLTYSQSDAQRDKSGRPSGRFSAERPERSVSTLKIQRTEQGDSAVYLCASAPQASWANTEAFFGQGTRLTVV.

V and J are TRBV7-9 and TRBJ1-1; no clear D. Germline CDR1 and CDR2: SEHNR and FQNEAQ (reference sequence). The CDR3 sequence is 13 residues long. Trimming left V 2 bases short and J 9 bases short, with 13 bases between. The CDR3: CASSLSDRPKAFF. The CDR3, as DNA: TGTGCCAGCAGCTTATCGGACCGCCCGAAAGCTTTCTTT. Supplemented by reference TRBV7-9 and TRBJ1-1, the full variable domain reads DTGVSQNPRHKITKRGQNVTFRCDPISEHNRLYWYRQTLGQGPEFLTYFQNEAQLEKSRLLSDRFSAERPKGSFSTLEIQRTEQGDSAMYLCASSLSDRPKAFFGQGTRLTVV.